These 5 T cell receptor beta chains originate from one sample sequenced in a study of T cell repertoires in cytomegalovirus infection. A single record per CDR3 protein comes from TCRdb applying MiXCR to the reads. Of roughly 990,000 distinct CDR3 sequences listed, approximately 33% are singletons. No antigen has been identified for these receptors. The material was cultured CD8+ T cells from PBMCs, obtained from culture after CMV antigen stimulation. The receptor source for this set is a human donor in good health (CMV status not recorded). Some clones in this sample may be carry-over from other donors' samples.

The chain recombines TRBV12-3 or TRBV12-4 with TRBJ2-5, with 10 nucleotides matching TRBD2. Trimming removed 3 bases from V and 3 bases from J; junction bases left unmatched: 13. CDR3 size: 18 residues. This CDR3 reads CASSFPSSLAGDEETQYF. The CDR3 DNA follows: TGTGCCAGCAGTTTCCCCTCCTCCCTAGCGGGGGATGAAGAGACCCAGTACTTC.

The J gene is TRBJ2-6, the V gene TRBV7-3, with 7 bases identical to TRBD1. CDR3 size: 18 residues. Looked up from germline, CDR1 is SGHTA and CDR2 is FQGTGA. V lost 6 bases to trimming and J lost 4 bases; unmatched junction nucleotides: 15. DNA for the CDR3: TGTGCCAGCAGTCTTTATGGAATAAGGGGGCAGGGGGCCAACGTCCTGACTTTC. It specifies CASSLYGIRGQGANVLTF.

This clonotype was picked up many times. V and J are TRBV7-2 and TRBJ2-7, with D possibly TRBD2 on 7 matching bases. Germline V gene lookup returns CDR1 SGHTA and CDR2 FQGNSA. Trimming shortened V by 2 bases and J by 1 base, and 15 bases separated the two germline ends. The CDR3 sequence is 16 residues long. The DNA for the CDR3 is TGTGCCAGCAGCTTAATTGGCGGGGGCTCTTCCTACGAGCAGTACTTC. Amino acid sequence: CASSLIGGGSSYEQYF.

The V call is TRBV2, the J call TRBJ2-2, with D hard to call. The CDR3 is made up of 13 amino acids. From germline, CDR1 is SNHLY and CDR2 FYNNEI. V lost 6 bases and J lost 9, with 14 bases in between. The CDR3 spells CASRPVEARELFF. CDR3 nucleotide sequence: TGTGCCAGCAGGCCCGTAGAGGCTCGGGAGCTGTTTTTT.

This chain joins TRBV6-5 and TRBJ2-2; either TRBD1 or TRBD2 may fit D (6 bases each). V was pared by 1 base and J by 1 base, with 10 bases between. This CDR3 region has 16 residues. CDR1 and CDR2 (germline): MNHEY, SVGAGI. CDR3: CASSYWGALNTGELFF. The CDR3 DNA sequence: TGTGCCAGCAGTTACTGGGGGGCCTTGAACACCGGGGAGCTGTTTTTT.